This paragraph reports one TCR beta chain. The CDR3 covers 12 residues. Germline CDR1 reads LNHDA; CDR2 reads SQIVND (reference sequence). Trimming cost V 7 bases and J 6 bases, with 12 bases left between them. The record originates from a study of blood T cell repertoires in COVID-19. At the level of the study: The study drew acute and convalescent COVID-19 samples from the United States, Italy and Spain. From T cells, B-cell-depleted T cells, or PBMCs came the material, which was cDNA or gDNA.

Original processing methods: Scientists estimated how many nucleated cells there were by amplifying reference gene primers. Assay used: immunoSEQ multiplex PCR; TCRdb lists only in-frame clones, some missing. The V and J calls and clone size were taken over from that table, and D and trimming were inferred from the DNA. Here the sample spans around 200,000 clones, 70% to 90% being singletons. The TCR comes from a woman of 80 years or more with acute or convalescent COVID-19. Sequencing input: peripheral blood. The J gene is TRBJ1-2, the V gene TRBV19; D gene ambiguous. The CDR3 here is CASNTGLDGYTF. The CDR3 DNA reads TGTGCCAGTAACACGGGGTTGGATGGCTACACCTTC.